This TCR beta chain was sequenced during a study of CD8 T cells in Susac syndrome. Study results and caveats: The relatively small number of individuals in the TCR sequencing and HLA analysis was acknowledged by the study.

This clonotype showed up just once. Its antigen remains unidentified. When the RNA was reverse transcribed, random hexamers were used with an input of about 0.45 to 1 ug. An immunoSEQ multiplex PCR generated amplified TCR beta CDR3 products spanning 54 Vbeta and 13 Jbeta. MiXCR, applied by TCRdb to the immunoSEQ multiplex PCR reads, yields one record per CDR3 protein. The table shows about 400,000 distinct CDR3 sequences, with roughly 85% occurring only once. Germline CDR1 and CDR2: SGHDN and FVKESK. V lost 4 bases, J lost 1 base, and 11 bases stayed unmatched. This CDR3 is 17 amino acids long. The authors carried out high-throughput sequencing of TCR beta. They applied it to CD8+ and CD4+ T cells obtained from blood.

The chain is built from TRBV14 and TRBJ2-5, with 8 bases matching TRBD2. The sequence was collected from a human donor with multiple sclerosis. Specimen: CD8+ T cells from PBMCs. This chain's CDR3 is CASSLQTQAGVQETQYF. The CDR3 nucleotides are TGTGCCAGCAGCCTGCAAACCCAAGCGGGAGTCCAAGAGACCCAGTACTTC.